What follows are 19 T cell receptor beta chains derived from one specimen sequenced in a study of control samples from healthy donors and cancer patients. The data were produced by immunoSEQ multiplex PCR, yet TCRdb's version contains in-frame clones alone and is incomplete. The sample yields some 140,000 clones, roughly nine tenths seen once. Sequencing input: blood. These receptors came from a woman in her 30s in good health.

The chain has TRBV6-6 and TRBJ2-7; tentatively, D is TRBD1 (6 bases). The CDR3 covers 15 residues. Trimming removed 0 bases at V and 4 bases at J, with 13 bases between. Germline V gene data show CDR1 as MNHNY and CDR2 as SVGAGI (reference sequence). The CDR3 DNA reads TGTGCCAGCAGTTACTCGTCAGGGGCTGGGTACGAGCAGTACTTC. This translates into CASSYSSGAGYEQYF.

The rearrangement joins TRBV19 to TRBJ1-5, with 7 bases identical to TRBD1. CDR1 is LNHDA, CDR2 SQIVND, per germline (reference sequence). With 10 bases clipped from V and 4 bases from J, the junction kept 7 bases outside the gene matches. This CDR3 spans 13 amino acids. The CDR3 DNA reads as TGTGCCACCCGGGACAGCAATAATCAGCCCCAGCATTTT. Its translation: CATRDSNNQPQHF.

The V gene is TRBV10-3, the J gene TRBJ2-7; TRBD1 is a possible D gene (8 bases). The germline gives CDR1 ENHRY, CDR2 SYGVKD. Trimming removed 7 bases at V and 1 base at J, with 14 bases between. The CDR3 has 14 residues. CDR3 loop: CAINTGGVSYEQYF. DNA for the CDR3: TGTGCCATCAACACAGGGGGGGTATCCTACGAGCAGTACTTC.

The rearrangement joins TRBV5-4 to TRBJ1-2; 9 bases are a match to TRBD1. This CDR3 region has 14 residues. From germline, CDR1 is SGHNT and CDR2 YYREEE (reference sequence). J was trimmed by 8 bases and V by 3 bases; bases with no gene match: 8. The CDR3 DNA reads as TGTGCCAGCAGCTGGGGGGGACAGGGAGAAGGCTACACCTTC. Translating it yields CASSWGGQGEGYTF.

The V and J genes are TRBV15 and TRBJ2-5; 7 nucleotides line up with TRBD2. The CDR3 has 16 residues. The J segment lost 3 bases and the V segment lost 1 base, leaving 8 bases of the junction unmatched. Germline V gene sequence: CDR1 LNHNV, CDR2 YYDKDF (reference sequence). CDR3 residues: CATSRGGRGTEETQYF. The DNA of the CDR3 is TGTGCCACCAGCAGAGGCGGGCGGGGGACCGAAGAGACCCAGTACTTC.

DNA of the CDR3: TGTGCCAGCAGCCCGGGGGTACTAGCGGAAGAGACCCAGTACTTC. Encoded protein: CASSPGVLAEETQYF. The chain employs TRBV5-6 and TRBJ2-5; 8 nucleotides line up with TRBD2. CDR3 size: 15 residues. V lost 4 bases to trimming and J lost 3 bases; unmatched junction nucleotides: 8. Germline assignment: CDR1 SGHDT and CDR2 YYEEEE.

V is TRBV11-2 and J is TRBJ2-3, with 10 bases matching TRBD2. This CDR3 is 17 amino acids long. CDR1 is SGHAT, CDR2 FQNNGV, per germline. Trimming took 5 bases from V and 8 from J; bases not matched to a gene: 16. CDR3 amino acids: CASSPLAGAGRRGTQYF. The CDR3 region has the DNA TGTGCCAGCAGCCCGCTAGCGGGAGCTGGGAGGCGGGGTACGCAGTATTTT.

Here the CDR3 reads CASSLGPSYEQYF. The CDR3 DNA sequence: TGTGCCAGCAGTTTAGGTCCGTCCTACGAGCAGTACTTC. The V call is TRBV12-3 or TRBV12-4, the J call TRBJ2-7; D gene ambiguous. Trimming pared 1 base from V and 1 base from J, leaving 5 bases between. CDR3 length equals 13 residues.

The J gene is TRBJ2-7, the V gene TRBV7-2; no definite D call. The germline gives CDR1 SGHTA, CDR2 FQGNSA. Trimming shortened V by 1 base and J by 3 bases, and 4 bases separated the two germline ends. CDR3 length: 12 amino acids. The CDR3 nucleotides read TGTGCCAGCAGCTTAGGTGTCTACGAGCAGTACTTC. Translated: CASSLGVYEQYF.

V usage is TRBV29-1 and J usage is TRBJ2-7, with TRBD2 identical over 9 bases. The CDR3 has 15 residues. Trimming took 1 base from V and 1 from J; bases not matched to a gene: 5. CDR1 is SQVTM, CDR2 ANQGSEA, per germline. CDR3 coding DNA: TGCAGCGTTGAAGTCCCTAGCGGGGATTCCTACGAGCAGTACTTC. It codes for CSVEVPSGDSYEQYF.

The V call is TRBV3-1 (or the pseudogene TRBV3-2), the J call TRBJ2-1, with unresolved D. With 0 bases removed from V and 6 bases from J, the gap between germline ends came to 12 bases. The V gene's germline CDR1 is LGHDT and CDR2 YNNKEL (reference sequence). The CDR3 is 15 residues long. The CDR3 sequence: CASSQDLVAINEQFF. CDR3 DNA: TGTGCCAGCAGCCAAGATCTGGTGGCCATCAATGAGCAGTTCTTC.

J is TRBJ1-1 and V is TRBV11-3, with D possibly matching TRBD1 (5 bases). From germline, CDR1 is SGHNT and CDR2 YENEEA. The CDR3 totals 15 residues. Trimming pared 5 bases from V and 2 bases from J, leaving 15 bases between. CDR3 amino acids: CASSVDRGVNTEAFF. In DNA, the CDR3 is TGTGCCAGCAGCGTCGACCGGGGCGTTAACACTGAAGCTTTCTTT.

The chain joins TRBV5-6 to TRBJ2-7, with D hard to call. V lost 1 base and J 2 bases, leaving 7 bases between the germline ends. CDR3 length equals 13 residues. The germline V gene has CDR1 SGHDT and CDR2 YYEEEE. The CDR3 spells CASSLISPYEQYF. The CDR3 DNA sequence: TGTGCCAGCAGCTTGATCTCCCCCTACGAGCAGTACTTC.

CDR3 region: CASRTGGYHEQYF. The CDR3 bases are TGTGCCAGCCGGACAGGGGGTTACCACGAGCAGTACTTC. This rearrangement joins TRBV2 to TRBJ2-7, with 10 bases matching TRBD1. This CDR3 has 13 amino acids. Germline CDR1 and CDR2: SNHLY and FYNNEI. Trimming removed 8 bases from V and 5 bases from J; junction bases left unmatched: 6.

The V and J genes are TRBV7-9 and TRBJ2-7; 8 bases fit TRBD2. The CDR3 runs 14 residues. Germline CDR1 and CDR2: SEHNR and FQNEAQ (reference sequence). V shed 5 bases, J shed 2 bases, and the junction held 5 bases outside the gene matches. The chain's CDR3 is CASSLSGEAYEQYF. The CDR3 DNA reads TGTGCCAGCAGCCTTAGCGGGGAAGCCTACGAGCAGTACTTC. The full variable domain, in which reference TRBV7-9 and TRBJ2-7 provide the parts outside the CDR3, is DTGVSQNPRHKITKRGQNVTFRCDPISEHNRLYWYRQTLGQGPEFLTYFQNEAQLEKSRLLSDRFSAERPKGSFSTLEIQRTEQGDSAMYLCASSLSGEAYEQYFGPGTRLTVT.

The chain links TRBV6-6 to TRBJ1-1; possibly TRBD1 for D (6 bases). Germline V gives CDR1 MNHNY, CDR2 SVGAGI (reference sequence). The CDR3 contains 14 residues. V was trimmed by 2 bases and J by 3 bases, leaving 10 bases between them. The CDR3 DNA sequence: TGTGCCAGCAGTTACCTAGGGGGGGACACTGAAGCTTTCTTT. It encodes CASSYLGGDTEAFF.

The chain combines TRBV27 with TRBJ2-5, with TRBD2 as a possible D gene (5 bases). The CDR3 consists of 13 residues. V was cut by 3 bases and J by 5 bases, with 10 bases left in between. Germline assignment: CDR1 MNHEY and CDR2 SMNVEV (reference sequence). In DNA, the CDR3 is TGTGCCAGCAGTTTTTCCGGGGTGGAGACCCAGTACTTC. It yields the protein CASSFSGVETQYF.

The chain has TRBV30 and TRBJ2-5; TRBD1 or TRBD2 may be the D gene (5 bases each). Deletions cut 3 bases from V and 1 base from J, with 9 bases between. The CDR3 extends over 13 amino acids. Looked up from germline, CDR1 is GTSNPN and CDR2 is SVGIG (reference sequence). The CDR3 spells CAWSRDPQETQYF. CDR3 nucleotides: TGTGCCTGGAGCCGGGACCCCCAAGAGACCCAGTACTTC.

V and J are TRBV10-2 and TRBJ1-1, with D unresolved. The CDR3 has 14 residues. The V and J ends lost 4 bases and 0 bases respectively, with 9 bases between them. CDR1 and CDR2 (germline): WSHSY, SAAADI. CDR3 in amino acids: CASSALSMNTEAFF. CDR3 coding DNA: TGCGCCAGCAGTGCCCTGTCCATGAACACTGAAGCTTTCTTT.